This T cell receptor (beta chain) was found in a study of shared clonotypes between healthy human individuals. Study-level findings and limits: Researchers sampled blood only, noting tissue repertoires likely differ.

Worth noting for this clone: Its target is unknown.

The germline V and J ends were trimmed by 0 bases and 4 bases, with 5 bases remaining between them. Germline V gene lookup returns CDR1 SGHRS and CDR2 YFSETQ. The CDR3 has 13 amino acids. Donors, healthy HIV-negative adults, lacked recent acute infections or vaccinations. Here immunoSEQ multiplex PCR was the method, and the copy in TCRdb shows in-frame clones only, minus some. The profile shows some 470,000 clones, 60% to 85% of them singletons. V gene TRBV5-1 combines with J gene TRBJ1-3; D call uncertain. This TCR came from a woman aged 40 to 50 in good health. Some clones in this sample may be carry-over from other donors' samples. The sample was PBMCs. The CDR3 loop is CASSLESGNTIYF. CDR3 DNA: TGCGCCAGCAGCTTGGAGTCCGGAAACACCATATATTTT.